This TCR beta chain is drawn from a study of shared clonotypes between healthy human individuals. TCRdb's table, derived via immunoSEQ multiplex PCR, lists solely in-frame clones and lacks some. Among a few million clones listed, around 95% were seen once. CDR1 and CDR2 (germline): SGHVS, FNYEAQ. CDR3 length: 16 amino acids. V was pared by 5 bases and J by 4 bases, with 10 bases of the junction left unmatched. A note on this clone: The target antigen is unknown.

In the CD4+ fraction, cells were divided into CD45RA+ naive and CD45RA-negative memory subsets. General study points: Few donors limited the genetic and exposure-history diversity represented. Relative to memory subsets, naive subsets generally showed larger estimated richness. Investigators collected only blood, and repertoires in tissues likely differ.

The J gene is TRBJ2-3, the V gene TRBV7-6, with 9 bases lining up with TRBD2. This receptor was taken from a man younger than 30 in good health. Input material: naive CD4+ T cells sorted from blood. Noted subset: CD45RA+ positively selected. CDR3 sequence (DNA): TGTGCCAGCAGCCCCCGGGCTAGCGGGACCCCAGATACGCAGTATTTT. Encoded protein: CASSPRASGTPDTQYF.